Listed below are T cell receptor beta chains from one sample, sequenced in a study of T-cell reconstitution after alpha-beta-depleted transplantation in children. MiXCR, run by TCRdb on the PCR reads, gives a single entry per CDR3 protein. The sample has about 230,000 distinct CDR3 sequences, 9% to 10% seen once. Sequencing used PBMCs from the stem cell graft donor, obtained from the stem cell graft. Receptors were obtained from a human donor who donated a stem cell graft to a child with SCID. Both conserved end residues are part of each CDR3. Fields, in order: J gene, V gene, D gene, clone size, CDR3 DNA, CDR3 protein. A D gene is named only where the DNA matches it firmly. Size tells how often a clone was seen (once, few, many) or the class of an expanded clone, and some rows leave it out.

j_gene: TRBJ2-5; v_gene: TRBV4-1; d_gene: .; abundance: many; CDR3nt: TGCGCCAGCAGCCAAGATCGGAGGCACCAAGAGACCCAGTACTTC; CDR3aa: CASSQDRRHQETQYF
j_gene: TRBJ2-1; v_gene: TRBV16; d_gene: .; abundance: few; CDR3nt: TGTGCCAGCAGCCACCCTAGACAGGATAGCTCCTACAATGAGCAGTTCTTC; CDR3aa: CASSHPRQDSSYNEQFF
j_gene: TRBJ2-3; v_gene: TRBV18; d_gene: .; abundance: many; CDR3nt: TGTGCCAGCTCACGAGCTAACAGCCGGGATACGCAGTATTTT; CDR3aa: CASSRANSRDTQYF
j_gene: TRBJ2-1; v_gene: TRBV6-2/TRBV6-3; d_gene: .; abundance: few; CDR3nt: TGTGCCAGCAAGAGGGGTCATACGGGGGGCCCGCGCCCCGAGCAGTTCTTC; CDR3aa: CASKRGHTGGPRPEQFF
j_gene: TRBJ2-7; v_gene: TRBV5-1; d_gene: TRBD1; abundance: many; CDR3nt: TGCGCCAGCAGCTCGACAGGGAGTCAGCAGTACTTC; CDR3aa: CASSSTGSQQYF
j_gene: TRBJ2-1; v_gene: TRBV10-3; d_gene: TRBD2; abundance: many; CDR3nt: TGTGCCATCGGTGGCGGGACTAGCCGCAATGAGCAGTTCTTC; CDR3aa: CAIGGGTSRNEQFF
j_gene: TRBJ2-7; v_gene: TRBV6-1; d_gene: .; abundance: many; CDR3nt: TGTGCCAGCAGTGAAAGAGAAGCACCCGGACCCTACGAGCAGTACTTC; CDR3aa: CASSEREAPGPYEQYF
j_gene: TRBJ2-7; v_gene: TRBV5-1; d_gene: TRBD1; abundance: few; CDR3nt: TGCGCCAGCAGCTTGGAACCGGGACAGGGGTTCGCCGAGTACTTC; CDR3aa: CASSLEPGQGFAEYF
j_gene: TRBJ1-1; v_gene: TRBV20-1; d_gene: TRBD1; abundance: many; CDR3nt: TGCAGTGCCAGGTCGGTTCCAGGGGGAAGAGGCACTGAAGCTTTCTTT; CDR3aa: CSARSVPGGRGTEAFF
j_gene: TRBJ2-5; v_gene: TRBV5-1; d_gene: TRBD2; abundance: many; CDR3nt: TGCGCCAGCAGCTTGCTGGCAGCGGGAGGGGAAGAGACCCAGTACTTC; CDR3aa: CASSLLAAGGEETQYF
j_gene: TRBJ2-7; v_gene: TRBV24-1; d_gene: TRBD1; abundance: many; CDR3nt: TGTGCCACCAGTGATCCGGGACAGAACTACGAGCAGTACTTC; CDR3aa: CATSDPGQNYEQYF
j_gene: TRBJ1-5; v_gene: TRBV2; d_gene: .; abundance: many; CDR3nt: TGTGCCAGCAGTCCCACAGGGCAGCCCCAGCATTTT; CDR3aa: CASSPTGQPQHF
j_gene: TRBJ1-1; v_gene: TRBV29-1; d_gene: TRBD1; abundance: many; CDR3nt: TGCAGCGTTTCGAGCCCAGGGACAGGCGTGGGAGCTTTCTTT; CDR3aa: CSVSSPGTGVGAFF
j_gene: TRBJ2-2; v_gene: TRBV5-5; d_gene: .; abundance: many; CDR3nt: TGTGCCAGCAGCTTGGTAGGGGGGGAGCTGTTTTTT; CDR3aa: CASSLVGGELFF
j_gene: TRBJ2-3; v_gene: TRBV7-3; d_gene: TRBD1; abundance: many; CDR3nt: TGTGCCAGCAGCCAGGGGGGACAGGGGAGCACAGATACGCAGTATTTT; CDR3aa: CASSQGGQGSTDTQYF
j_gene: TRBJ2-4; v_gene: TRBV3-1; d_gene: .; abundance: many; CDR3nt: TGTGCCAGCAGCGCTTTAGGATCTTTGGACATTCAGTACTTC; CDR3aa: CASSALGSLDIQYF
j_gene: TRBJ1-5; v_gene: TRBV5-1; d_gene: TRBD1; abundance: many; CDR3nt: TGCGCCAGCAGCTTAGGAGGGGACAGACAGCCCCAGCATTTT; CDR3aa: CASSLGGDRQPQHF
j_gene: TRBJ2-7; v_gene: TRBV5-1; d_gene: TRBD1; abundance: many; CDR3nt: TGCGCCAGCAGCATCATGACAGGGTCCTACGAGCAGTACTTC; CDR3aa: CASSIMTGSYEQYF
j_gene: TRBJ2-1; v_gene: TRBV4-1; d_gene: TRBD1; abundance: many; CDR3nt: TGCGCCAGCAGCCAAGATAGGGACAGGGCTGACCTATACTCCTACAATGAGCAGTTCTTC; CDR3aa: CASSQDRDRADLYSYNEQFF
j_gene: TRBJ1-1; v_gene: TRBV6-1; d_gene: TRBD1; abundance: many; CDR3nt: TGTGCCAGCAGCATGGGACAGGGGAGGTGGGCTGAAGCTTTCTTT; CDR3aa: CASSMGQGRWAEAFF
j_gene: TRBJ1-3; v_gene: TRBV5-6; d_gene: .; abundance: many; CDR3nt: TGTGCCAGCAGCTTGTTGGACAGTTACCGCTCTGGAAACACCATATATTTT; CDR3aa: CASSLLDSYRSGNTIYF
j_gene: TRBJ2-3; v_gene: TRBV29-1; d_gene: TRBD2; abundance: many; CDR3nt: TGCAGCGTCGCGGGGGGCTCTAGCACAGATACGCAGTATTTT; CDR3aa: CSVAGGSSTDTQYF
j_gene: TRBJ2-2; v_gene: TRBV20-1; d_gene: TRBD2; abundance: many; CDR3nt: TGCAGTGCTAGGCCTAGCGGGGGGAGAGGGGAGCTGTTTTTT; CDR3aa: CSARPSGGRGELFF
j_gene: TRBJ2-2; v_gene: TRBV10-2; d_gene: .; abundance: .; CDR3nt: TGCGCCAGCCGGGACTCCAAGACCGGGGAGCTGTTTTTT; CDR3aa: CASRDSKTGELFF
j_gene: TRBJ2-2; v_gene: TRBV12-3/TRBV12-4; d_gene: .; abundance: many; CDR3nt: TGTGCCAGCAGATCGACAGACACCGGGGAGCTGTTTTTT; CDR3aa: CASRSTDTGELFF
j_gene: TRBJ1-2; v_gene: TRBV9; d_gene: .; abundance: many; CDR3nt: TGTGCCAGCAGCCCTGGGACTGGCGCTGGCTACACCTTC; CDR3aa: CASSPGTGAGYTF
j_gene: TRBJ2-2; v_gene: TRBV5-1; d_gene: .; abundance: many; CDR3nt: TGCGCCAGCAGCTTGCGGGGACCCACCGGGGAGCTGTTTTTT; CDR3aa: CASSLRGPTGELFF
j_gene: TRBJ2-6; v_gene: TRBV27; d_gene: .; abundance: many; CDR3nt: TGTGCCAGCAGTCCGAAGGCCCTGTTCTCTGGGGCCAACGTCCTGACTTTC; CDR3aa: CASSPKALFSGANVLTF
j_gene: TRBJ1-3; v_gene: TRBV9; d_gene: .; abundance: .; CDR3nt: TGTGCCAGCAGCGGATTAGGAAACACCATATATTTT; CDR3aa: CASSGLGNTIYF
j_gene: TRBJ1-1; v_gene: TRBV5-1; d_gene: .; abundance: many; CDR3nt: TGCGCCAGCAGTCCTAGGCTTATGGGGGGGAACACTGAAGCTTTCTTT; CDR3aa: CASSPRLMGGNTEAFF
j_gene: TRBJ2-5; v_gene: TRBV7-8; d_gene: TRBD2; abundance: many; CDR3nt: TGTGCCAGCAGCTTAAGGCGGCTAGCGGCCCAAGAGACCCAGTACTTC; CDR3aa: CASSLRRLAAQETQYF
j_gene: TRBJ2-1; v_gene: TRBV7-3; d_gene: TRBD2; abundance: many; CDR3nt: TGTGCCAGCAGCTCCAGTAAAGCGGGGGGTTGGGATGAGCAGTTCTTC; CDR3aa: CASSSSKAGGWDEQFF
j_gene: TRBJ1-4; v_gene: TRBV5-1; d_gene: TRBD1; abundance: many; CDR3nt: TGCGCCAGCAGCTCCGGGACAGGCAGACTTGAAAAACTGTTTTTT; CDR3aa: CASSSGTGRLEKLFF
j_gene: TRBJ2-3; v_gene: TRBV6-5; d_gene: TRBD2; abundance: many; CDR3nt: TGTGCCAGCAGCCGGGGGGGCAGCACAGATACGCAGTATTTT; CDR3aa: CASSRGGSTDTQYF
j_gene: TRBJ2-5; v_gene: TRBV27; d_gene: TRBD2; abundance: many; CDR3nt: TGTGCCAGCAGTTTAGGGGCGGGGGGGCAAGAGACCCAGTACTTC; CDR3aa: CASSLGAGGQETQYF
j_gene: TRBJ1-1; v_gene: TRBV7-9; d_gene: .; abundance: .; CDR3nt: TGTGCCAGCAGCTTAGCCCTGACGGCCGAAGCTTTCTTT; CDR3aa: CASSLALTAEAFF
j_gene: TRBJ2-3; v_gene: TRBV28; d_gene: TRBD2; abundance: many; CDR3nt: TGTGCCAGCAGTTTACGGGGGGGGGCGGTAGATACGCAGTATTTT; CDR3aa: CASSLRGGAVDTQYF
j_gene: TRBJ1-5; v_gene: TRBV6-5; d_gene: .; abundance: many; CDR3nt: TGTGCCAGCAGTCCCTGGGGGGACAAACACAATCAGCCCCAGCATTTT; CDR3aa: CASSPWGDKHNQPQHF
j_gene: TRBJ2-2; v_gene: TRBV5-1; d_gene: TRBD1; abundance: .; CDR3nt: TGCGCCAGCAGCCAATCGACAGGGGACGGCACCGGGGAGCTGTTTTTT; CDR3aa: CASSQSTGDGTGELFF